The next 5 T cell receptor beta chains were all read from a single sample in a study of cytomegalovirus exposure and HLA in healthy donors. The PCR made use of 60 Vbeta and 13 Jbeta primers. The assay was immunoSEQ multiplex PCR, and TCRdb's table has in-frame clones only and misses some. The data contain 30,000 to 40,000 clones, 84% of them singletons. The sample was PBMCs. These receptors originate from a young woman in good health and CMV-seronegative.

V is TRBV5-1 and J is TRBJ1-6, with D maybe TRBD1 (5 bases). V gave up 4 bases and J gave up 7 bases, with 15 bases separating them. Germline V gene data show CDR1 as SGHRS and CDR2 as YFSETQ. There are 15 residues in the CDR3. CDR3 loop: CASSRDSGGNSPLHF. CDR3 DNA: TGCGCCAGCAGCCGGGACTCAGGTGGGAATTCACCCCTCCACTTT.

The chain recombines TRBV7-2 with TRBJ2-2; the D gene is possibly TRBD2 (5 bases). The germline V gene encodes CDR1 SGHTA and CDR2 FQGNSA. V lost 4 bases to trimming and J lost 6 bases, with 18 bases between them. CDR3 size: 16 residues. The CDR3 region has the DNA TGTGCCAGCAGCTCCCAACCATTCGGGGTTGCCGGGGAGCTGTTTTTT. Residues: CASSSQPFGVAGELFF.

This clone occurred a few times. Here the CDR3 DNA reads TGTGCCAGCAGTGACCGCCCCGCTGAGGCGAATGAGCAGTTCTTC. As protein: CASSDRPAEANEQFF. This chain joins TRBV6-4 and TRBJ2-1, with D unresolved. Germline CDR1 reads MRHNA; CDR2 reads SNTAGT. The CDR3 runs to 15 residues. The V and J ends lost 2 bases and 7 bases respectively, with 15 bases between them.

This clone occurred once. V gene TRBV9 combines with J gene TRBJ1-3; 7 positions match TRBD1. The germline V gene has CDR1 SGDLS and CDR2 YYNGEE. After removal of 3 bases from V and 0 bases from J, the junction contained 3 bases not matched to a gene. CDR3 length: 15 amino acids. CDR3 DNA sequence: TGTGCCAGCAGCGCAACAGGGGTCTCTGGAAACACCATATATTTT. It codes for CASSATGVSGNTIYF.

The chain couples TRBV5-1 to TRBJ2-1, with a weak D call TRBD1 (6 bases). CDR1 SGHRS and CDR2 YFSETQ come from the germline V gene. The germline V and J ends were trimmed by 4 bases and 3 bases, with 11 bases remaining between them. There are 14 residues in the CDR3. Here the CDR3 reads CASSPRQDYNEQFF. As DNA, the CDR3 is TGCGCCAGCAGCCCTAGACAGGACTACAATGAGCAGTTCTTC.